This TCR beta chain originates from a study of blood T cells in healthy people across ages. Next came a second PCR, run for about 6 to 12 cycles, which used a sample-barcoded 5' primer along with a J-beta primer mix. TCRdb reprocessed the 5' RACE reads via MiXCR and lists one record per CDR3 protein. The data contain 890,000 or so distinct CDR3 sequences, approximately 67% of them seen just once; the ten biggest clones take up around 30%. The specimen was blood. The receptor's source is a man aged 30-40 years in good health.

CDR3 protein: CASSYRGYYEQYF. In DNA form, the CDR3 reads TGTGCCAGCAGTTACAGGGGTTACTACGAGCAGTACTTC. The chain carries TRBV6-6 and TRBJ2-7, with D possibly matching TRBD1 (5 bases). V shed 2 bases and J shed 3 bases, with 8 bases lying between them. The CDR3 loop spans 13 amino acids. Germline V gene lookup returns CDR1 MNHNY and CDR2 SVGAGI (reference sequence).